Following are 3 T cell receptor beta chains from one sample sequenced in a study of STAT3 mutations in large granular lymphocyte leukemia. Study observations and caveats: In T-cell large granular lymphocyte leukemia, about half of patients showed multiple immunodominant subclonotypes.

TCRdb's copy holds only in-frame clones and misses some; the assay was immunoSEQ multiplex PCR. The repertoire holds a few thousand clones, with around 42% as singletons. For these TCRs, the target antigens are not known. Sequenced input: peripheral blood mononuclear cells. The receptor set was obtained from a woman in her seventies with T-cell large granular lymphocyte leukemia. Some clones in this sample may be carry-over from other donors' samples.

This chain joins TRBV18 and TRBJ1-1; D ambiguous. This CDR3 spans 13 amino acids. Germline CDR1 KGHSH, CDR2 LQKENI. Trimming shortened V by 3 bases and J by 0 bases, and 5 bases separated the two germline ends. DNA of the CDR3: TGTGCCAGCTCACCCCTTATGAACACTGAAGCTTTCTTT. Its translation: CASSPLMNTEAFF. Complete variable domain (other parts from reference TRBV18 and TRBJ1-1): NAGVMQNPRHLVRRRGQEARLRCSPMKGHSHVYWYRQLPEEGLKFMVYLQKENIIDESGMPKERFSAEFPKEGPSILRIQQVVRGDSAAYFCASSPLMNTEAFFGQGTRLTVV.

V gene TRBV6-6 combines with J gene TRBJ2-3; 13 nucleotides align to TRBD2. V was pared by 6 bases and J by 4 bases, with 7 bases of the junction left unmatched. Germline CDR1 reads MNHNY; CDR2 reads SVGAGI (reference sequence). CDR3 length equals 16 residues. CDR3 bases: TGTGCCAGCAGCACACCGGGACTAGCGGGATCAGATACGCAGTATTTT. Its translation: CASSTPGLAGSDTQYF.

V usage is TRBV5-4 and J usage is TRBJ2-7, with D maybe TRBD2 (6 bases). CDR1 is SGHNT and CDR2 is YYREEE in the germline V gene (reference sequence). V dropped 3 bases and J dropped 6 bases, with 19 bases sitting between them. The CDR3 has 15 amino acids. CDR3 loop: CASSSNGRLGGEQYF. The DNA of the CDR3 is TGTGCCAGCAGCTCGAACGGGAGATTGGGTGGCGAGCAGTACTTC. The variable domain in full, with the rest retrieved from reference TRBV5-4 and TRBJ2-7, is ETGVTQSPTHLIKTRGQQVTLRCSSQSGHNTVSWYQQALGQGPQFIFQYYREEENGRGNFPPRFSGLQFPNYSSELNVNALELDDSALYLCASSSNGRLGGEQYFGPGTRLTVT.